One sample yielded the 3 T cell receptor beta chains listed below, sequenced in a study of cytomegalovirus exposure and HLA in healthy donors. It was with 60 Vbeta and 13 Jbeta primers that the PCR ran. Repertoires were generated with immunoSEQ multiplex PCR, while TCRdb's copy carries only in-frame clones and drops some. The sample lists over 150,000 clones, roughly four fifths seen once, with approximately 11% in the top ten. Source material: PBMCs. These receptors were collected from a middle-aged man in good health and CMV-seropositive.

The chain is built from TRBV18 and TRBJ1-2, with D unresolved. The ends were cut back, 3 bases at V and 4 bases at J, with 15 bases in the middle. Germline assignment: CDR1 KGHSH and CDR2 LQKENI. This CDR3 comprises 15 residues. CDR3 loop: CASSPEGSPTYGYTF. The CDR3 DNA follows: TGTGCCAGCTCACCGGAGGGAAGTCCTACCTATGGCTACACCTTC.

In its sample, this clone was seen once. V and J are TRBV6-6 and TRBJ2-5; tentatively, D is TRBD2 (5 bases). V dropped 5 bases and J dropped 5 bases, with 12 bases sitting between them. The CDR3 is 13 residues long. Germline lookup yields CDR1 MNHNY and CDR2 SVGAGI (reference sequence). Here the CDR3 reads CASSKTWRETQYF. DNA for the CDR3: TGTGCCAGCAGTAAGACTTGGAGGGAGACCCAGTACTTC.

The chain has TRBV18 and TRBJ2-7; TRBD2 is a possible D gene (5 bases). CDR3 size: 13 residues. Germline assignment: CDR1 KGHSH and CDR2 LQKENI. The V gene lost 2 bases and the J gene lost 3 bases, with 8 bases spanning the gap. DNA of the CDR3: TGTGCCAGCTCACCAGGGGAGTTCTACGAGCAGTACTTC. It translates to CASSPGEFYEQYF.